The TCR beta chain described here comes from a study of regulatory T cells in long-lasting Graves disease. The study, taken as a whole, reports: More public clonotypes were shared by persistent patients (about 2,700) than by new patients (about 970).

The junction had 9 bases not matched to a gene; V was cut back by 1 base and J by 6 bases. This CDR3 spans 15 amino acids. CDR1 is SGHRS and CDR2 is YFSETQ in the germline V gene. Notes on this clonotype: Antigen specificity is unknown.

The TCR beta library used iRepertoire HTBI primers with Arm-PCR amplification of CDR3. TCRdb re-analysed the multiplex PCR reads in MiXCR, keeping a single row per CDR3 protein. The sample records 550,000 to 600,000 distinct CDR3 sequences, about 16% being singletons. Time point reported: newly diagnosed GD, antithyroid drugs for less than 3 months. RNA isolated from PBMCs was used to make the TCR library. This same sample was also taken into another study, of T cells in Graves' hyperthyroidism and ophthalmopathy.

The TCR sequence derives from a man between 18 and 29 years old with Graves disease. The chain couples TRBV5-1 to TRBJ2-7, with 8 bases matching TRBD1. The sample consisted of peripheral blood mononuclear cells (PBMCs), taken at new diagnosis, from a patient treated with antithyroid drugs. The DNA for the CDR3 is TGCGCCAGCAGCTTGAGGGGGACAGGTTTGTCCGAGCAGTACTTC. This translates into CASSLRGTGLSEQYF.